Below, 26 T cell receptor beta chains from the same sample are listed, as sequenced in a study of shared clonotypes between healthy human individuals (dated by TCRdb to the early 2020s). To prepare the library, the immunoSEQ multiplex PCR assay was applied. As stored in TCRdb, this immuneACCESS dataset retains in-frame rearrangements with V and J assigned. A fraction of the clones does not appear; measured against another copy, unresolved V genes explain less than half of the discrepancy, and the remainder lacks a known reason. The sample records 450,000 to 500,000 clones, over 70% of which are singletons. The ten largest clones represent 9.5% to 15% of the sample. Sequencing was performed on PBMCs. The receptors here all came from a middle-aged woman in good health. Some clones in this sample may be carry-over from other donors' samples.

The CDR3 sequence: CASSFPGQGTEAFF. DNA of the CDR3: TGTGCCAGCAGCTTTCCCGGACAGGGCACTGAAGCTTTCTTT. The rearrangement links TRBV5-6 to TRBJ1-1; 8 positions match TRBD1. J was trimmed by 4 bases and V by 2 bases; bases with no gene match: 4. The CDR3 sequence is 14 residues long. CDR1 is SGHDT and CDR2 is YYEEEE in the germline V gene. Together with reference TRBV5-6 and TRBJ1-1, the CDR3 gives the full variable domain: DAGVTQSPTHLIKTRGQQVTLRCSPKSGHDTVSWYQQALGQGPQFIFQYYEEEERQRGNFPDRFSGHQFPNYSSELNVNALLLGDSALYLCASSFPGQGTEAFFGQGTRLTVV.

The chain recombines TRBV5-1 with TRBJ2-2; the match to TRBD2 covers 7 bases. This CDR3 region has 22 residues. The germline V gene encodes CDR1 SGHRS and CDR2 YFSETQ. V was clipped by 4 bases and J by 6 bases; unmatched bases: 30. DNA of the CDR3: TGCGCCAGCAGCATGACCGGGCCTAATTACCGGCGGGAGACGGGCGTTCCCGGGGAGCTGTTTTTT. It encodes CASSMTGPNYRRETGVPGELFF.

This clone appeared a single time. This likely reflects a read error, since a far larger clone is one base away. The chain combines TRBV29-1 with TRBJ1-1, with unresolved D. The V gene's germline CDR1 is SQVTM and CDR2 ANQGSEA. Trimming removed 2 bases at V and 4 bases at J, with 8 bases between. This CDR3 contains 12 residues. The DNA for the CDR3 is TGCAGCGTTGAACAGGTCAGCACTGAAGCTTTCTTT. Amino acids: CSVEQVSTEAFF.

A few counts support this clone. The chain joins TRBV28 to TRBJ1-2; tentative D call: TRBD1 (5 bases). The germline gives CDR1 MDHEN, CDR2 SYDVKM. V lost 2 bases and J 1 base, leaving 14 bases between the germline ends. The CDR3 contains 16 residues. CDR3 DNA: TGTGCCAGCAGTTTAAGTGGGGCAGTTGTTAACTATGGCTACACCTTC. Amino acids: CASSLSGAVVNYGYTF.

The chain recombines TRBV10-3 with TRBJ2-7; D call uncertain. The germline gives CDR1 ENHRY, CDR2 SYGVKD. This CDR3 is 13 amino acids long. V was cut by 8 bases and J by 0 bases, with 11 bases left in between. CDR3 nucleotide sequence: TGTGCCATCGCAGTTGGAAGCTCCTACGAGCAGTACTTC. Its protein product is CAIAVGSSYEQYF.

A word on this clone: The likely explanation is a read error, given a far larger clone one base away. The chain employs TRBV7-9 and TRBJ2-7; 7 bases agree with TRBD2. V gave up 5 bases and J gave up 10 bases; unmatched junction bases: 20. The CDR3 is 16 amino acids. In germline, CDR1 is SEHNR, CDR2 FQNEAQ (reference sequence). CDR3 sequence (DNA): TGTGCCAGCAGCCCCCGGGGGGACCCCAGGCCGGGGGATCAGTACTTC. Protein sequence: CASSPRGDPRPGDQYF.

The V gene is TRBV11-2, the J gene TRBJ1-5, with no clear D. Germline CDR1 and CDR2: SGHAT and FQNNGV. The CDR3 is made up of 15 amino acids. Trimming left V 1 base short and J 5 bases short, with 12 bases between. The CDR3 nucleotides read TGTGCCAGCAGCTTAGCCCCAAGTGGGGATCAGCCCCAGCATTTT. Protein sequence: CASSLAPSGDQPQHF.

This clone was counted between two and nine times. Relative to the germline gene, one junction end is altered; a read error may explain this. The rearrangement joins TRBV6-5 to TRBJ2-5; possible D gene TRBD1, 6 bases. CDR1 MNHEY and CDR2 SVGAGI come from the germline V gene. The CDR3 consists of 11 residues. In DNA form, the CDR3 reads TGTGCCAGCCTAAGATGGGACATCTTGCACTTC. Protein product: CASLRWDILHF.

This clone was detected ten times or more. This chain connects TRBV6-4 to TRBJ2-2, with TRBD1 matching 8 bases. This CDR3 is 15 amino acids long. Trimming removed 6 bases from V and 6 bases from J; junction bases left unmatched: 9. CDR1 is MRHNA and CDR2 is SNTAGT in the germline V gene. The CDR3 DNA is TGTGCCAGCAGAGAGGAGACAGGGGCGTCCGGGGAGCTGTTTTTT. Amino acids: CASREETGASGELFF.

This clone was counted ten times or more. The V and J genes are TRBV7-3 and TRBJ2-7; 11 bases are shared with TRBD2. V dropped 1 base and J dropped 5; count of bases not matched to a gene: 7. The CDR3 loop spans 16 amino acids. Per the germline V gene, CDR1 is SGHTA and CDR2 is FQGTGA. Here the CDR3 reads CASSLRQTSGKDEQYF. The DNA for the CDR3 is TGTGCCAGCAGCTTAAGGCAGACTAGCGGGAAGGACGAGCAGTACTTC.

J is TRBJ1-2 and V is TRBV4-2; possibly TRBD1 for D (6 bases). This CDR3 contains 15 residues. The V gene's germline CDR1 is LGHNA and CDR2 YNFKEQ. The ends were cut back, 1 base at V and 3 bases at J, with 12 bases in the middle. The CDR3 here is CASSQGGGIDYGYTF. In DNA form, the CDR3 reads TGTGCCAGCAGCCAAGGAGGGGGAATTGACTATGGCTACACCTTC.

The chain carries TRBV28 and TRBJ2-3; 9 bases align to TRBD2. The ends lost 4 bases at V and 3 bases at J; junction bases unmatched: 5. Germline V gives CDR1 MDHEN, CDR2 SYDVKM. CDR3 size: 15 residues. This CDR3 is CASSWAGGPTDTQYF. CDR3 bases: TGTGCCAGCAGTTGGGCGGGAGGGCCTACAGATACGCAGTATTTT.

This rearrangement joins TRBV27 to TRBJ1-5; tentative D call: TRBD1 (6 bases). The V gene lost 6 bases and the J gene lost 5 bases, with 17 bases spanning the gap. This CDR3 is 15 amino acids long. Germline values: CDR1 MNHEY, CDR2 SMNVEV (reference sequence). CDR3 DNA: TGTGCCAGCAGCCTACAGGGTCGGGGATATCAGCCCCAGCATTTT. Translating it yields CASSLQGRGYQPQHF.

This clone has only a few counts. This likely stems from a read error, as it lies one base from a far larger clone. Written as DNA, the CDR3 is TGCGCCAGCAGCCCCTGGACAGGAGGTCGGTCGAACACTGAAGCTTTCTTT. Translated, it gives CASSPWTGGRSNTEAFF. The rearrangement links TRBV5-1 to TRBJ1-1; 7 bases line up with TRBD1. V dropped 4 bases and J dropped 1; count of bases not matched to a gene: 13. The CDR3 is 17 residues long. CDR1 is SGHRS, CDR2 YFSETQ, per germline.

The chain uses TRBV6-4 and TRBJ2-3; D is perhaps TRBD2 (6 bases). The CDR3 spans 15 residues. Germline lookup yields CDR1 MRHNA and CDR2 SNTAGT. The ends were cut back, 0 bases at V and 4 bases at J, with 11 bases in the middle. The CDR3 coding sequence is TGTGCCAGCAGTGACTCGGGCGGCGGGGCAGATACGCAGTATTTT. Its translation: CASSDSGGGADTQYF.

This clone was seen only once. This chain uses TRBV7-2 with TRBJ2-7; maybe TRBD1 (6 bases). The CDR3 sequence is 12 residues long. CDR1 and CDR2 (germline): SGHTA, FQGNSA. The germline V and J ends were trimmed by 2 bases and 5 bases, with 7 bases remaining between them. The CDR3 bases are TGTGCCAGCAGCTTAACAGGGAACGAGCAGTACTTC. Translation: CASSLTGNEQYF.

The chain joins TRBV28 to TRBJ2-1; TRBD2 agrees at 11 bases. With 3 bases clipped from V and 4 bases from J, the junction kept 2 bases outside the gene matches. This CDR3 contains 15 residues. The germline V gene encodes CDR1 MDHEN and CDR2 SYDVKM. The CDR3 sequence is CASSLGLAAYNEQFF. CDR3 sequence (DNA): TGTGCCAGCAGTTTGGGACTAGCGGCTTACAATGAGCAGTTCTTC.

This clone was recorded only once. V is TRBV27 and J is TRBJ1-1; no clear D. Germline CDR1 reads MNHEY; CDR2 reads SMNVEV (reference sequence). With 5 bases removed from V and 2 bases from J, the gap between germline ends came to 9 bases. The CDR3 consists of 13 residues. CDR3 amino acids: CASSRRLNTEAFF. Here the CDR3 DNA reads TGTGCCAGCAGTAGGAGGCTTAACACTGAAGCTTTCTTT.

The CDR3 region is CSVVLGVGFGELFF. The DNA of the CDR3 is TGCAGCGTTGTTCTGGGAGTTGGGTTCGGGGAGCTGTTTTTT. The rearrangement links TRBV29-1 to TRBJ2-2; weak D call: TRBD2 (5 bases). The CDR3 sequence is 14 residues long. Trimming took 4 bases from V and 7 from J, leaving 16 bases between them. CDR1 is SQVTM, CDR2 ANQGSEA, per germline.

V is TRBV7-9 and J is TRBJ1-4, with D tentatively TRBD1 (5 bases). Germline lookup yields CDR1 SEHNR and CDR2 FQNEAQ (reference sequence). V was pared by 3 bases and J by 7 bases, with 15 bases between. The CDR3 is made up of 15 amino acids. The CDR3 is CASSFFSREGEKLFF. CDR3 nucleotide sequence: TGTGCCAGCAGCTTTTTTAGCAGGGAGGGTGAAAAACTGTTTTTT. Full variable domain (rest looked up from reference TRBV7-9 and TRBJ1-4): DTGVSQNPRHKITKRGQNVTFRCDPISEHNRLYWYRQTLGQGPEFLTYFQNEAQLEKSRLLSDRFSAERPKGSFSTLEIQRTEQGDSAMYLCASSFFSREGEKLFFGSGTQLSVL.

V gene TRBV9 combines with J gene TRBJ2-5; the match to TRBD1 covers 10 bases. The ends lost 0 bases at V and 1 base at J; junction bases unmatched: 12. The CDR3 is 19 residues long. Germline V gives CDR1 SGDLS, CDR2 YYNGEE. CDR3 sequence: CASSVGLGRGQGPQETQYF. The CDR3 DNA follows: TGTGCCAGCAGCGTAGGACTAGGAAGGGGACAGGGGCCCCAAGAGACCCAGTACTTC.

This clone was seen only a few times. This chain connects TRBV5-1 to TRBJ2-3; tentatively, D is TRBD2 (5 bases). Per germline, CDR1 SGHRS and CDR2 YFSETQ. The CDR3 runs to 13 residues. V gave up 4 bases and J gave up 0 bases, with 6 bases separating them. The CDR3 sequence: CASSEGSTDTQYF. The CDR3 nucleotides are TGCGCCAGCAGCGAGGGTAGCACAGATACGCAGTATTTT.

The count of this clone is one. V and J are TRBV2 and TRBJ2-1; no firm D call. Germline V gene lookup returns CDR1 SNHLY and CDR2 FYNNEI. The length of the CDR3 is 14 residues. V lost 5 bases and J 6 bases, leaving 14 bases between the germline ends. DNA for the CDR3: TGTGCCAGCAGTCCGACTTTCACCCGCAATGAGCAGTTCTTC. Amino acids: CASSPTFTRNEQFF. Drawing the rest from reference TRBV2 and TRBJ2-1, the complete variable domain is EPEVTQTPSHQVTQMGQEVILRCVPISNHLYFYWYRQILGQKVEFLVSFYNNEISEKSEIFDDQFSVERPDGSNFTLKIRSTKLEDSAMYFCASSPTFTRNEQFFGPGTRLTVL.

The chain has TRBV7-3 and TRBJ2-2; 7 bases are a match to TRBD2. The CDR3 is made up of 16 amino acids. Per the germline V gene, CDR1 is SGHTA and CDR2 is FQGTGA. Trimming removed 1 base from V and 5 bases from J; junction bases left unmatched: 7. The CDR3 is CASSLKGSGITGELFF. The CDR3 coding sequence is TGTGCCAGCAGCTTAAAGGGGAGCGGGATTACCGGGGAGCTGTTTTTT.

To note about this clone: A far larger clone is only one base removed, so a read error is likely. The chain links TRBV30 to TRBJ2-1, with 10 nucleotides matching TRBD2. The trim removed 1 base at V and 7 bases at J, leaving 7 bases unmatched. Per germline, CDR1 GTSNPN and CDR2 SVGIG (reference sequence). The CDR3 runs 15 residues. The CDR3 reads CAWSGTSGPHNEQFF. CDR3 sequence (DNA): TGTGCCTGGAGTGGGACTAGCGGACCACATAATGAGCAGTTCTTC.

V gene TRBV7-8 combines with J gene TRBJ2-7, with 12 bases aligning to TRBD2. The CDR3 runs to 14 residues. The V gene's germline CDR1 is SGHVS and CDR2 FQNEAQ. Germline trimming cut 5 bases from V and 7 bases from J; bases unmatched to any gene: 6. DNA for the CDR3: TGTGCCAGCAGCGGGGGACTAGCGGGTAAAGAGCAGTACTTC. Translation: CASSGGLAGKEQYF.